The rows below give T cell receptor beta chains drawn from one sample of a study of blood T cell repertoires in COVID-19. TCRdb keeps only in-frame clones here, not all; method: immunoSEQ multiplex PCR. The sample includes 300,000 to 350,000 clones, around 87% of them seen just once. The sequenced sample consisted of peripheral blood. The receptor source for this set is a man aged 18 to 35 with active or convalescent COVID-19. Each CDR3 is given with its conserved first and last residue. The D gene is left open where the match is weak. Size values are once, few and many counts, or a class for expanded clones, and some rows have none.

TRBV5-1	TRBD1	TRBJ1-6	NA	CASSPGQGDSPLHF	TGCGCCAGCAGCCCAGGACAGGGCGATTCACCCCTCCACTTT
TRBV11-2	TRBD2	TRBJ2-7	NA	CASSPRLAGRTLADYEQYF	TGTGCCAGCAGCCCCAGACTAGCGGGAAGGACCCTAGCCGACTACGAGCAGTACTTC
TRBV13	TRBD1	TRBJ1-2	NA	CASSLGSAYGGTGTEGYTF	TGTGCCAGCAGCTTAGGCTCGGCGTACGGGGGGACAGGGACGGAGGGCTACACCTTC
TRBV2	NA	TRBJ2-3	NA	CASSEWPPASTDTQYF	TGTGCCAGCAGTGAATGGCCGCCTGCTAGCACAGATACGCAGTATTTT
TRBV19	TRBD1	TRBJ1-1	NA	CASSKRQGVYTEAFF	TGTGCCAGTAGTAAACGCCAGGGGGTTTACACTGAAGCTTTCTTT
TRBV5-5	NA	TRBJ2-1	NA	CASSRSGSYNEQFF	TGTGCCAGCAGCCGTTCGGGTTCCTACAATGAGCAGTTCTTC
TRBV9	NA	TRBJ1-6	NA	CASSVSRVTENSPLHF	TGTGCCAGCAGCGTATCCCGCGTAACGGAGAATTCACCCCTCCACTTT
TRBV12-5	TRBD1	TRBJ2-1	NA	CASGVHGQGTHNEQFF	TGTGCTAGTGGTGTACATGGACAGGGGACCCACAATGAGCAGTTCTTC
TRBV28	TRBD2	TRBJ2-7	NA	CASGVAGLYEQYF	TGTGCCAGCGGGGTAGCGGGACTCTACGAGCAGTACTTC
TRBV7-9	TRBD2	TRBJ2-1	NA	CASSLEGLAAYEQFF	TGTGCCAGCAGCTTAGAAGGACTAGCGGCCTATGAGCAGTTCTTC
TRBV13	NA	TRBJ2-2	NA	CASSPTLTGELFF	TGTGCCAGCAGCCCCACTCTCACCGGGGAGCTGTTTTTT
TRBV27	NA	TRBJ2-7	NA	CASSLATGWPYEQYF	TGTGCCAGCAGTTTAGCGACAGGTTGGCCCTACGAGCAGTACTTC
TRBV6-5	TRBD2	TRBJ2-5	NA	CASSYSISGGNLWYF	TGTGCCAGCAGTTACTCAATTAGCGGGGGGAATCTGTGGTACTTC
TRBV10-3	NA	TRBJ2-5	NA	CAISVQGGETQYF	TGTGCCATCAGCGTTCAGGGGGGTGAGACCCAGTACTTC
TRBV7-8	NA	TRBJ1-6	NA	CASSSGGGPGGSPLHF	TGTGCCAGCAGCTCGGGCGGGGGCCCCGGCGGCTCACCCCTCCACTTT
TRBV24-1	NA	TRBJ2-3	NA	CATSDLGREDTDTQYF	TGTGCCACCAGTGACCTGGGGCGGGAAGACACAGATACGCAGTATTTT
TRBV11-2	TRBD1	TRBJ2-7	once	CATRQGGSYEQYF	TGTGCCACTCGACAGGGCGGTTCCTACGAGCAGTACTTC
TRBV19	TRBD1	TRBJ2-7	NA	CASSFSGTGAYEQYF	TGTGCCAGTAGTTTCTCCGGGACAGGGGCCTACGAGCAGTACTTC
TRBV20-1	NA	TRBJ1-2	NA	CSAGTGFGYTF	TGCAGTGCTGGCACAGGGTTTGGCTACACCTTC
TRBV4-1	TRBD2	TRBJ2-7	NA	CASSQTALAGAFSEQYF	TGCGCCAGCAGCCAAACCGCTCTAGCGGGAGCATTCAGCGAGCAGTACTTC
TRBV21-1	NA	TRBJ2-1	few	CASSKSCGRWYNEQFF	TGTGCCAGCAGCAAATCGTGCGGGAGGTGGTACAATGAGCAGTTCTTC
TRBV29-1	TRBD1	TRBJ1-2	NA	CSVGTGWDYGYTF	TGCAGCGTGGGGACAGGGTGGGACTATGGCTACACCTTC
TRBV20-1	NA	TRBJ1-4	NA	CSAETTEKLFF	TGCAGTGCAGAGACGACAGAAAAACTGTTTTTT
TRBV3-1/TRBV3-2	NA	TRBJ2-7	NA	CASSQGRVGLEQYF	TGTGCCAGCAGTCAAGGACGGGTGGGGCTCGAGCAGTACTTC
TRBV18	TRBD1	TRBJ1-1	once	CASSRLDRGAEAFF	TGTGCCAGCTCACGGTTGGACAGGGGGGCGGAAGCTTTCTTT
TRBV7-8	TRBD1	TRBJ2-2	NA	CASSSGTGYTGELFF	TGTGCCAGCAGCTCGGGGACAGGTTACACCGGGGAGCTGTTTTTT
TRBV7-9	NA	TRBJ1-4	NA	CASRSGGDEKLFF	TGTGCCAGCAGGTCGGGTGGTGACGAAAAACTGTTTTTT
TRBV5-8	TRBD1	TRBJ1-4	once	CASSSLQGTNEKLFF	TGTGCCAGCAGCTCCTTACAGGGGACTAATGAAAAACTGTTTTTT
TRBV11-2	NA	TRBJ1-1	NA	CASSLSRGARSPEAFF	TGTGCCAGCAGCTTAAGTAGGGGCGCGAGGAGCCCTGAAGCTTTCTTT
TRBV11-2	NA	TRBJ2-3	NA	CASSLEGGTDTQYF	TGTGCCAGCAGCTTAGAAGGGGGCACAGATACGCAGTATTTT
TRBV6-6	NA	TRBJ1-6	NA	CASSPHPGQINSPLHF	TGTGCCAGCAGTCCCCACCCCGGACAGATAAATTCACCCCTCCACTTT
TRBV6-6	NA	TRBJ2-1	NA	CASSYSVAGPYNEQFF	TGTGCCAGCAGTTACTCGGTTGCAGGCCCCTACAATGAGCAGTTCTTC
TRBV2	TRBD2	TRBJ2-5	NA	CASRKSSGGSPQETQYF	TGTGCCAGCAGAAAGTCTAGCGGGGGGAGCCCCCAAGAGACCCAGTACTTC
TRBV25-1	NA	TRBJ1-4	NA	CASSYRLATNEKLFF	TGTGCCAGCAGTTACCGTTTAGCAACTAATGAAAAACTGTTTTTT
TRBV5-6	TRBD1	TRBJ1-2	NA	CASSTKDRGDYGYTF	TGTGCCAGCAGCACCAAGGACAGGGGGGACTATGGCTACACCTTC
TRBV6-1	NA	TRBJ1-5	NA	CASSDRRGWPQHF	TGTGCCAGCAGTGATCGAAGGGGGTGGCCCCAGCATTTT
TRBV27	TRBD1	TRBJ1-4	NA	CASSPGTGRGKLFF	TGTGCCAGCAGTCCAGGGACAGGGAGGGGAAAACTGTTTTTT
TRBV6-5	TRBD1	TRBJ1-5	NA	CASRPGQGQPQHF	TGTGCCAGCAGACCGGGACAGGGCCAGCCCCAGCATTTT
TRBV7-7	NA	TRBJ1-1	NA	CASSRTENTEAFF	TGTGCCAGCAGTCGGACAGAGAACACTGAAGCTTTCTTT
TRBV7-6	TRBD2	TRBJ2-2	NA	CASSFGTSAFVAGELFF	TGTGCCAGCAGCTTCGGGACTAGCGCCTTTGTAGCCGGGGAGCTGTTTTTT
TRBV10-1	TRBD2	TRBJ2-1	NA	CASSEGLAGVYEQFF	TGCGCCAGCAGTGAGGGATTAGCGGGAGTATATGAGCAGTTCTTC
TRBV9	TRBD2	TRBJ2-3	NA	CASNPWSGGPDTQYF	TGTGCCAGCAACCCCTGGAGCGGGGGGCCAGATACGCAGTATTTT